These 11 T cell receptor beta chains were all obtained from the same sample, sequenced in a study of tissue T cells after allogeneic stem cell transplantation. The data were produced by immunoSEQ multiplex PCR, yet TCRdb's version contains in-frame clones alone and is incomplete. The table lists fewer than 20,000 clones, approximately 70% of them singletons, with roughly 0.91% in the top ten. The sample was spleen. Every receptor here comes from a female BALB/c mouse in good health. This line is of MHC haplotype H2-d.

Of note for this clone: The genes are named according to mouse. The read ends 1 residue early relative to the CDR3; the germline J gene fills the gap. The V gene is TRBV13-2, the J gene TRBJ2-3; tentative D call: TRBD1 (6 bases). Per the germline V gene, CDR1 is NNHNN and CDR2 is SYGAGS (reference sequence). The CDR3 is 14 residues long. Trimming left V 3 bases short and J 2 bases short, with 10 bases between. The CDR3 reads CASGGRDNAETLYF. The CDR3 DNA, read in part, is TGTGCCAGCGGTGGTCGGGACAATGCAGAAACGCTGTAT.

A word on this clone: Gene names are mouse gene names. The read ends 1 residue shy of where the CDR3 ends; the end is completed using the germline J gene. The chain is built from TRBV13-1 and TRBJ2-7; D is uncertain. V was pared by 4 bases and J by 4 bases, with 9 bases between. The CDR3 totals 12 residues. Per the germline V gene, CDR1 is NSHNY and CDR2 is SYGAGN. The CDR3 bases that were read are TGTGCCAGCAGTCCTACTTTTTATGAACAGTAC. It codes for CASSPTFYEQY. The whole CDR3 sequence reads CASSPTFYEQYF.

With regard to this clone: The genes and germline here are from mouse. The observed sequence ends 1 residue before the CDR3 terminus, with the missing tail filled in from the germline J gene. The chain carries TRBV31 and TRBJ2-1; tentatively, D is TRBD1 (5 bases). Trimming pared 3 bases from V and 2 bases from J, leaving 8 bases between. CDR1 GKSSPN and CDR2 SITVG come from the germline V gene. The CDR3 has 13 amino acids. The DNA read from the CDR3 is TGTGCCTGGAGGGACAAGGACTATGCTGAGCAGTTC. Its translation: CAWRDKDYAEQF. The full CDR3 sequence reads CAWRDKDYAEQFF.

As for this clone: The listed genes are named as in mouse. The CDR3 end lies 1 residue beyond the end of the read and is filled in from the germline J gene. The chain employs TRBV4 and TRBJ2-7; 7 bases map to TRBD1. Germline V gene sequence: CDR1 LGHDT, CDR2 YNNKQL (reference sequence). Trimming cost V 4 bases and J 0 bases; bases outside gene matches: 3. This CDR3 is built from 14 residues. The CDR3 loop reads CASSSGTASYEQYF. The covered CDR3 bases are TGTGCCAGCAGCTCCGGGACAGCCTCCTATGAACAGTAC.

In regard to this clone: The germline and genes are mouse ones. The sequence runs out 1 residue before the end of the CDR3; the remainder is reconstructed from the germline J gene. In the same sample, other DNA sequences code for this CDR3. The rearrangement uses TRBV13-2 and TRBJ1-3; a possible D gene is TRBD1 (5 bases). V dropped 0 bases and J dropped 0 bases, with 7 bases sitting between them. Germline CDR1 NNHNN, CDR2 SYGAGS (reference sequence). The CDR3 has 15 amino acids. The CDR3 is CASGDAGSSGNTLYF. CDR3 bases read: TGTGCCAGCGGTGATGCAGGGTCTTCTGGAAATACGCTCTAT.

Of note for this clone: Gene names denote mouse genes. Partial CDR3 DNA: TGTGCTAGCAGTTTATTGGGGAGAGATGAACAGTAC. Its translation: CASSLLGRDEQY. The CDR3 reads in full as CASSLLGRDEQYF. The chain joins TRBV29 to TRBJ2-7, with a weak D call TRBD2 (5 bases). The sequenced fragment ends 1 residue before the CDR3 boundary, so the rest is inferred from the germline J gene. Germline CDR1 and CDR2: MSHET and SYDVDS. The V end was cut by 1 base, the J end by 5 bases, with 9 bases between. The length of the CDR3 is 13 residues. The full variable domain, in which reference TRBV29 and TRBJ2-7 provide the parts outside the CDR3, is DMKVTQMPRYLIKRMGENVLLECGQDMSHETMYWYRQDPGLGLQLIYISYDVDSNSEGDIPKGYRVSRKKREHFSLILDSAKTNQTSVYFCASSLLGRDEQYFGPGTRLTVL.

About this clone itself: All gene names here are mouse names. The CDR3 end falls 1 residue outside the read, so it is completed with the germline J gene. The chain combines TRBV20 with TRBJ2-4; 10 bases are a match to TRBD1. The J segment lost 3 bases and the V segment lost 1 base, leaving 7 bases of the junction unmatched. This CDR3 is built from 16 residues. The germline V gene has CDR1 GFQATS and CDR2 STVNSAI. The CDR3 protein is CGARGDRGLGQNTLYF. The sequenced part of the CDR3 DNA is TGTGGTGCTAGGGGTGACAGGGGGCTAGGGCAAAACACCTTGTAC.

This clone appeared a few times. The listed genes are named as in mouse. The read ends 1 residue before the CDR3 terminus; that terminus is restored from the germline J gene. The chain recombines TRBV13-3 with TRBJ2-5; maybe TRBD1 (7 bases). CDR3 size: 13 residues. V was shortened by 3 bases and J by 3 bases, with 8 bases between the two germline ends. CDR1 and CDR2 (germline): NNHDY, SYVADS. CDR3 DNA (partial): TGTGCCAGCAGTGCAGGGGGGCAAGACACCCAGTAC. Amino acid sequence: CASSAGGQDTQY. From start to end, the CDR3 is CASSAGGQDTQYF.

About this clone itself: Mouse gene names apply. The read terminates 1 residue before the CDR3 end, so the remaining end is supplied by the germline J gene. This chain links TRBV31 with TRBJ1-2; TRBD1 matches 7 bases. Germline V gene sequence: CDR1 GKSSPN, CDR2 SITVG. The V segment lost 2 bases and the J segment 0 bases; nucleotides outside the gene matches: 0. The CDR3 sequence is 13 residues long. This CDR3 reads CAWSGTANSDYTF. The DNA read from the CDR3 is TGTGCCTGGAGTGGGACAGCAAACTCCGACTACACC.

As for this clone: Mouse gene names apply. CDR3 DNA (partial): TGTGCCAGCAGCCAAGATTCAGGGAACTCCGACTACACC. Its protein product is CASSQDSGNSDYT. The complete CDR3 sequence is CASSQDSGNSDYTF. This chain connects TRBV2 to TRBJ1-2, with a weak D call TRBD1 (5 bases). The sequenced fragment ends 1 residue before the CDR3 boundary, so the rest is inferred from the germline J gene. The germline V gene encodes CDR1 LGHNA and CDR2 YSYQKL. The length of the CDR3 is 14 residues. Trimming shortened V by 0 bases and J by 2 bases, and 7 bases separated the two germline ends.

Remarks on this clone: Gene labels here are mouse ones. The sequence runs out 1 residue before the end of the CDR3; the remainder is reconstructed from the germline J gene. V gene TRBV29 combines with J gene TRBJ2-5; D remains ambiguous. From germline, CDR1 is MSHET and CDR2 SYDVDS. The CDR3 sequence is 14 residues long. Trimming stripped 5 bases from V and 0 bases from J, with 9 bases between. The DNA read from the CDR3 is TGTGCTAGCAGTCCCGACAATAACCAAGACACCCAGTAC. This translates into CASSPDNNQDTQY. The whole CDR3 reads CASSPDNNQDTQYF.